The subject of this entry is one T cell receptor (beta chain). The entry originates in a study of T cell changes during pregnancy in multiple sclerosis. Germline trimming cut 5 bases from V and 5 bases from J; bases unmatched to any gene: 6. There are 13 residues in the CDR3. Germline V lookup: CDR1 SGHRS, CDR2 YFSETQ. The protocol was immunoSEQ multiplex PCR, while the TCRdb copy is restricted to in-frame clones and leaves out a portion. The sample includes 95,000 to 110,000 clones, 85% to 95% of them seen just once. The chain has TRBV5-1 and TRBJ2-5, with TRBD1 matching over 7 bases. Sequenced material: peripheral blood, taken in the third trimester of pregnancy. This TCR was recovered from a female donor in good health, enrolled as a control in a pregnancy study. The CDR3 reads CASSRQGEETQYF. DNA for the CDR3: TGCGCCAGCAGTCGCCAGGGGGAGGAGACCCAGTACTTC.